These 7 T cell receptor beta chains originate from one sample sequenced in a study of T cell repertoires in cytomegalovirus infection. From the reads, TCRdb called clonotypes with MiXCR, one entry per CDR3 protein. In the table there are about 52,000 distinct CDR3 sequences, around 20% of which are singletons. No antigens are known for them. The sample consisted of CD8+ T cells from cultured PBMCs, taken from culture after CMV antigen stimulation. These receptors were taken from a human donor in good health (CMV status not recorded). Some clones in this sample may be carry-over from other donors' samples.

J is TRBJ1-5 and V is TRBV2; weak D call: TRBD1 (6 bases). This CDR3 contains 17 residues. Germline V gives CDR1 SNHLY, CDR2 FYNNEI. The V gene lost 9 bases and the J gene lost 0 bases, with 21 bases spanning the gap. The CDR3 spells CARESGTWLHSNQPQHF. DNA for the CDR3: TGTGCCAGAGAATCCGGGACATGGCTCCATAGCAATCAGCCCCAGCATTTT.

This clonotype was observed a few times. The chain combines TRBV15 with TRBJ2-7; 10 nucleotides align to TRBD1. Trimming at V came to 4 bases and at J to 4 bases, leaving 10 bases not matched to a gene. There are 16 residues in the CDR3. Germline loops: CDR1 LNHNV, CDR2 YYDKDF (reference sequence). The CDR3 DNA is TGTGCCACCAGCACTGGGACCGGGACAGGGGTGTACGAGCAGTACTTC. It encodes CATSTGTGTGVYEQYF.

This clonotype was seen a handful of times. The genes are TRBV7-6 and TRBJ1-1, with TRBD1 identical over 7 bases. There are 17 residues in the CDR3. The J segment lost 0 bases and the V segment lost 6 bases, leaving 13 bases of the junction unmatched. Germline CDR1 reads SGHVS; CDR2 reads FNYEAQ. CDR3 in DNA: TGTGCCAGCAGTCGCTCCGGGACAGACCGTTTGAACACTGAAGCTTTCTTT. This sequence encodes CASSRSGTDRLNTEAFF.

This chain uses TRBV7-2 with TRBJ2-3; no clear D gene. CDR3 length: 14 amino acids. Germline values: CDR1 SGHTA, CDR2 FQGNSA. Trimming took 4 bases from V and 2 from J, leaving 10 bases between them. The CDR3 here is CASSSSELTDTQYF. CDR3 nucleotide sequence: TGTGCCAGCAGCTCCTCTGAACTCACAGATACGCAGTATTTT.

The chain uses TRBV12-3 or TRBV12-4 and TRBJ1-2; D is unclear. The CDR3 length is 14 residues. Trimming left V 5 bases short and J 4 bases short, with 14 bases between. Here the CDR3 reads CASSLLKTTYGYTF. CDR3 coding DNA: TGTGCCAGCAGTCTACTCAAGACAACCTATGGCTACACCTTC.

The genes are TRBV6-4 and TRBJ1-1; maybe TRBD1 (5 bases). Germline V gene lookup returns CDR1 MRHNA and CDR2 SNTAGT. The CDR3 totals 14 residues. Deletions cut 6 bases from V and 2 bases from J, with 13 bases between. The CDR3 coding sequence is TGTGCCAGCAGAGGCCGGGACGGTAACACTGAAGCTTTCTTT. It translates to CASRGRDGNTEAFF.

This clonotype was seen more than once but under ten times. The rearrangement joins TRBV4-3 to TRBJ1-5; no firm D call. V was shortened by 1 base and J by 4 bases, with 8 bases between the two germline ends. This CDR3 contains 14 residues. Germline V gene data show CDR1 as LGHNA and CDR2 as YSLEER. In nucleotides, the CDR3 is TGCGCCAGCAGCCAAGGAGGGCTGAATCAGCCCCAGCATTTT. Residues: CASSQGGLNQPQHF.